The 10 T cell receptor beta chains below all came from one sample that was sequenced in a study of blood T cell repertoires in COVID-19. Data came from immunoSEQ multiplex PCR; TCRdb stores just in-frame clones and leaves some out. The sample has some 260,000 clones; about 86% are singletons. Sequencing was carried out using peripheral blood. The receptors originated from an elderly man with acute or convalescent COVID-19.

The chain uses TRBV13 and TRBJ1-6, with TRBD1 matching 10 bases. After removal of 2 bases from V and 10 bases from J, the junction contained 8 bases not matched to a gene. This CDR3 spans 16 amino acids. The germline gives CDR1 PRHDT, CDR2 FYEKMQ (reference sequence). The CDR3 reads CASSLSGTGEFSPLHF. In nucleotides, the CDR3 is TGTGCCAGCAGCTTAAGTGGGACAGGGGAATTCTCACCCCTCCACTTT.

The chain has TRBV2 and TRBJ1-6, with D tentatively TRBD1 (6 bases). The V gene's germline CDR1 is SNHLY and CDR2 FYNNEI. The V end lost 9 bases, the J end lost 9 bases, and 12 bases lay between the germline ends. This CDR3 is 12 amino acids long. The CDR3 reads CARRTGFSPLHF. CDR3 in DNA: TGTGCCAGAAGAACAGGGTTTTCACCCCTCCACTTT.

This rearrangement joins TRBV3-1 (or the pseudogene TRBV3-2) to TRBJ2-2, with D unresolved. V shed 1 base and J shed 6 bases, with 6 bases lying between them. CDR1 is LGHDT and CDR2 is YNNKEL in the germline V gene (reference sequence). The CDR3 sequence is 13 residues long. CDR3 protein: CASSQVRAGELFF. The CDR3 DNA reads as TGTGCCAGCAGCCAAGTACGGGCCGGGGAGCTGTTTTTT.

The J gene is TRBJ1-6, the V gene TRBV7-9; possibly TRBD1 for D (5 bases). The CDR3 loop spans 15 amino acids. V lost 5 bases to trimming and J lost 7 bases, with 15 bases between them. From germline, CDR1 is SEHNR and CDR2 FQNEAQ (reference sequence). The CDR3 reads CASSPLVGGNSPLHF. CDR3 DNA sequence: TGTGCCAGCAGCCCACTGGTGGGGGGGAATTCACCCCTCCACTTT.

The rearrangement joins TRBV11-3 to TRBJ2-2; D possibly corresponds to TRBD2 (6 bases). This CDR3 spans 15 amino acids. The V gene lost 5 bases and the J gene lost 4 bases, with 14 bases spanning the gap. CDR1 is SGHNT and CDR2 is YENEEA in the germline V gene. The CDR3 loop reads CASSPTRLGTGELFF. DNA for the CDR3: TGTGCCAGCAGCCCGACTAGACTTGGCACCGGGGAGCTGTTTTTT.

This clone was counted once. The V and J genes are TRBV5-4 and TRBJ2-7; D unresolved. This CDR3 is built from 13 residues. V was pared by 0 bases and J by 3 bases, with 7 bases between. Germline assignment: CDR1 SGHNT and CDR2 YYREEE (reference sequence). CDR3 nucleotide sequence: TGTGCCAGCAGCTTGGAACGGGTCTACGAGCAGTACTTC. It is translated as CASSLERVYEQYF.

J is TRBJ2-3 and V is TRBV13, with D tentatively TRBD2 (6 bases). The CDR3 loop spans 15 amino acids. The V end lost 2 bases, the J end lost 4 bases, and 13 bases lay between the germline ends. CDR1 and CDR2 (germline): PRHDT, FYEKMQ (reference sequence). The CDR3 nucleotides are TGTGCCAGCAGCTTAATAGCTAGCGTGGCAGATACGCAGTATTTT. As protein: CASSLIASVADTQYF.

The genes are TRBV9 and TRBJ1-1; possible D gene TRBD1, 5 bases. The germline gives CDR1 SGDLS, CDR2 YYNGEE. The CDR3 has 15 amino acids. Trimming removed 3 bases from V and 1 base from J, with 13 bases in between. This CDR3 is CASSAGGDPNTEAFF. The CDR3 DNA follows: TGTGCCAGCAGCGCTGGGGGGGATCCGAACACTGAAGCTTTCTTT.

The CDR3 reads CASSFGLNTGELFF. The CDR3 DNA reads as TGTGCCAGCAGTTTCGGACTGAACACCGGGGAGCTGTTTTTT. The rearrangement joins TRBV27 to TRBJ2-2; D is perhaps TRBD2 (5 bases). Germline-derived CDR1 and CDR2 are MNHEY and SMNVEV (reference sequence). V gave up 3 bases and J gave up 1 base, with 6 bases separating them. The CDR3 length is 14 residues.

The chain couples TRBV7-2 to TRBJ2-5; 7 bases fit TRBD2. This CDR3 is 16 amino acids long. The V gene end was trimmed by 1 base and the J gene end by 1 base; junction bases not matched to a gene: 6. In germline, CDR1 is SGHTA, CDR2 FQGNSA. DNA for the CDR3: TGTGCCAGCAGCTTAGGGCGGGGGTTGTTCCAAGAGACCCAGTACTTC. Encoded protein: CASSLGRGLFQETQYF.